The 18 T cell receptor beta chains below were found in one sample sequenced in a study of shared clonotypes between healthy human individuals. Naive CD8 cells, CD45RO-negative and positively selected for CCR7, excluded terminally differentiated effector memory CD45RA+ cells. Data came from immunoSEQ multiplex PCR; TCRdb stores just in-frame clones and leaves some out. The repertoire holds around 2,100,000 clones, with roughly 95% as singletons. Material for sequencing was naive CD8+ T cells sorted from blood. The receptors were sampled from a young man in good health.

This rearrangement joins TRBV25-1 to TRBJ1-4; D call uncertain. This CDR3 contains 15 residues. Trimming removed 3 bases at V and 8 bases at J, with 16 bases between. CDR1 MGHDK and CDR2 SYGVNS come from the germline V gene. The CDR3 DNA reads as TGTGCCAGCAGTGACTTGGACCTTGGGCTGGAAAAACTGTTTTTT. As protein: CASSDLDLGLEKLFF.

Remarks on this clone: The sample contains more than one DNA sequence encoding this CDR3. CDR3 sequence: CASSLGSYSYEQYF. The CDR3 coding sequence is TGTGCCAGCAGTTTGGGCAGTTACTCCTACGAGCAGTACTTC. The chain combines TRBV27 with TRBJ2-7; D remains unclear. CDR3 length: 14 residues. The germline V and J ends were trimmed by 3 bases and 0 bases, with 9 bases remaining between them. Per germline, CDR1 MNHEY and CDR2 SMNVEV (reference sequence).

This chain connects TRBV27 to TRBJ1-1; 9 nucleotides line up with TRBD1. Trimming cost V 1 base and J 7 bases; bases outside gene matches: 1. Germline V gene sequence: CDR1 MNHEY, CDR2 SMNVEV (reference sequence). This CDR3 contains 13 residues. As DNA, the CDR3 is TGTGCCAGCAGTTTATGGGGACAGGGTGAAGCTTTCTTT. Its protein product is CASSLWGQGEAFF.

The chain is built from TRBV6-5 and TRBJ2-7, with TRBD2 identical over 9 bases. The germline V gene has CDR1 MNHEY and CDR2 SVGAGI. J was trimmed by 3 bases and V by 4 bases; bases with no gene match: 4. The CDR3 is 14 residues long. The CDR3 DNA reads TGTGCCAGCAGTTCGGGACTAGCCCACTACGAGCAGTACTTC. This encodes CASSSGLAHYEQYF.

The V call is TRBV9, the J call TRBJ1-3; no clear D gene. Germline lookup yields CDR1 SGDLS and CDR2 YYNGEE. The CDR3 covers 15 residues. V lost 6 bases, J lost 1 base, and 14 bases lay in between. CDR3 sequence reads: CASKPGVGSGNTIYF. The CDR3, as DNA: TGTGCCAGCAAGCCTGGGGTGGGTTCTGGAAACACCATATATTTT.

V usage is TRBV2 and J usage is TRBJ2-7, with D tentatively TRBD1 or TRBD2 (5 bases each). The ends were cut back, 5 bases at V and 2 bases at J, with 16 bases in the middle. Germline V gene lookup returns CDR1 SNHLY and CDR2 FYNNEI. The CDR3 sequence is 15 residues long. CDR3 in amino acids: CASSLPGRITYEQYF. The DNA for the CDR3 is TGTGCCAGCAGTTTACCGGGACGGATTACCTACGAGCAGTACTTC.

The chain uses TRBV13 and TRBJ2-7; 13 bases match TRBD2. V was pared by 8 bases and J by 3 bases, with 7 bases of the junction left unmatched. CDR1 is PRHDT, CDR2 FYEKMQ, per germline (reference sequence). The CDR3 spans 15 residues. The CDR3 loop is CASSRGTSGVYEQYF. DNA of the CDR3: TGTGCCAGCTCACGGGGGACTAGCGGGGTCTACGAGCAGTACTTC.

The gene calls are TRBV7-3 and TRBJ2-2, with 10 bases that match TRBD2. The CDR3 runs to 15 residues. Germline CDR1 is SGHTA and CDR2 is FQGTGA. J lost 6 bases, V lost 2 bases, and 3 bases had no gene match. The CDR3: CASSLVAGGAGELFF. CDR3 sequence (DNA): TGTGCCAGCAGCTTAGTAGCGGGAGGTGCCGGGGAGCTGTTTTTT.

This clone was detected once. The chain couples TRBV21-1 to TRBJ2-2; the D call of TRBD2 is as the table states it, not checked on the DNA. TRBV21-1 is termed a pseudogene. CDR3 length: 19 residues. DNA of the CDR3: TGTGCCAGCAGCAAAAATCGGTGGGGCAGGGAGGGGTTTGGCGGGGAGCTGTTTTTT. Amino acid sequence: CASSKNRWGREGFGGELFF.

V usage is TRBV7-9 and J usage is TRBJ2-2; perhaps TRBD1 as D (5 bases). Between the trimmed V and J ends, which lost 5 bases and 3 bases, there was a span of 13 bases. Germline V gene sequence: CDR1 SEHNR, CDR2 FQNEAQ (reference sequence). The CDR3 contains 15 residues. The CDR3 sequence is CASSPPTEYTGELFF. The CDR3 DNA reads as TGTGCCAGCAGCCCCCCGACAGAATACACCGGGGAGCTGTTTTTT. Based on the CDR3 plus reference TRBV7-9 and TRBJ2-2, the full variable domain is DTGVSQNPRHKITKRGQNVTFRCDPISEHNRLYWYRQTLGQGPEFLTYFQNEAQLEKSRLLSDRFSAERPKGSFSTLEIQRTEQGDSAMYLCASSPPTEYTGELFFGEGSRLTVL.

V usage is TRBV30 and J usage is TRBJ2-7; possible D gene TRBD1, 6 bases. Trimming pared 3 bases from V and 3 bases from J, leaving 12 bases between. CDR1 GTSNPN and CDR2 SVGIG come from the germline V gene (reference sequence). CDR3 length: 13 amino acids. Here the CDR3 DNA reads TGTGCCTGGAGCCCCCGGGACATCTACGAGCAGTACTTC. It is translated as CAWSPRDIYEQYF. Combining the CDR3 with reference TRBV30 and TRBJ2-7 gives the whole variable domain SQTIHQWPATLVQPVGSPLSLECTVEGTSNPNLYWYRQAAGRGLQLLFYSVGIGQISSEVPQNLSASRPQDRQFILSSKKLLLSDSGFYLCAWSPRDIYEQYFGPGTRLTVT.

The rearrangement uses TRBV30 and TRBJ1-2; D possibly corresponds to TRBD1 (5 bases). Germline values: CDR1 GTSNPN, CDR2 SVGIG (reference sequence). The CDR3 covers 15 residues. Trimming pared 0 bases from V and 3 bases from J, leaving 14 bases between. The CDR3 is CAWSVPGRVDYGYTF. The CDR3 nucleotides read TGTGCCTGGAGTGTACCGGGCAGGGTGGACTATGGCTACACCTTC.

The J gene is TRBJ2-2, the V gene TRBV11-2; D assignment may be TRBD1 or TRBD2 (5 bases each). CDR3 size: 15 residues. The V gene's germline CDR1 is SGHAT and CDR2 FQNNGV. The V gene lost 4 bases and the J gene lost 4 bases, with 13 bases spanning the gap. The CDR3 DNA reads as TGTGCCAGCAGCTGGGGCCCCGGGATCACCGGGGAGCTGTTTTTT. The encoded protein is CASSWGPGITGELFF.

This clone came up once. The rearrangement joins TRBV19 to TRBJ2-1; D not resolved. V dropped 3 bases and J dropped 5 bases, with 8 bases sitting between them. Germline V gene sequence: CDR1 LNHDA, CDR2 SQIVND (reference sequence). The CDR3 is made up of 13 amino acids. The CDR3 protein is CASSMAAHNEQFF. In DNA form, the CDR3 reads TGTGCCAGTAGTATGGCAGCACACAATGAGCAGTTCTTC.

The gene calls are TRBV19 and TRBJ1-1; D unclear. The germline V and J ends were trimmed by 7 bases and 0 bases, with 9 bases remaining between them. Germline V gene sequence: CDR1 LNHDA, CDR2 SQIVND (reference sequence). This CDR3 comprises 13 residues. The DNA for the CDR3 is TGTGCCAGTAAGGAGATCATGAACACTGAAGCTTTCTTT. This sequence encodes CASKEIMNTEAFF.

The rearrangement uses TRBV21-1 and TRBJ2-7; the D call of TRBD2 is as the table states it, not checked on the DNA. TRBV21-1 is a listed pseudogene. This CDR3 has 17 amino acids. DNA for the CDR3: TGTGCCAGCAGCAACTTCGGTGAGGCGCCCGTCCCCTACGAGCAGTACTTC. Translated, it gives CASSNFGEAPVPYEQYF.

The chain joins TRBV7-9 to TRBJ1-2; D is possibly TRBD1 (6 bases). Trimming removed 1 base at V and 6 bases at J, with 15 bases between. The CDR3 extends over 15 amino acids. CDR1 SEHNR and CDR2 FQNEAQ come from the germline V gene (reference sequence). This CDR3 is CASSLETGGGDGYTF. In DNA form, the CDR3 reads TGTGCCAGCAGCTTAGAGACGGGCGGGGGCGATGGCTACACCTTC.

This CDR3 reads CASSYDGDSYEQYF. The CDR3 DNA sequence: TGTGCCAGCAGTTACGACGGGGACTCCTACGAGCAGTACTTC. The V call is TRBV6-5, the J call TRBJ2-7; a possible D gene is TRBD2 (5 bases). The CDR3 extends over 14 amino acids. Germline V CDR1 and CDR2: MNHEY, SVGAGI. V lost 2 bases and J 0 bases, leaving 8 bases between the germline ends.